One and the same sample provided the 31 T cell receptor beta chains below, sequenced in a study of blood T cell repertoires in COVID-19 (dated by TCRdb to about 2020). Library prep was done by the immunoSEQ multiplex PCR assay. Here the immuneACCESS table is served through TCRdb, limited to in-frame sequences with V and J called. Missing clones are a known gap in these copies; in checked studies unresolved V genes cover under half, and the rest lacks a known reason. A total of 150,000 or so clones appear in this sample, almost 85% of them only once. The top ten constitute roughly 20% of the sample. Sequenced sample: peripheral blood. The receptors stem from a woman over 75 with acute or convalescent COVID-19.

This sequence joins TRBV6-4 and TRBJ2-1; a weak D match, TRBD2 (5 bases). The V end was cut by 2 bases, the J end by 7 bases, with 15 bases between. The germline gives CDR1 MRHNA, CDR2 SNTAGT. CDR3 size: 15 residues. The CDR3 spells CASSDKEGVGNEQFF. In DNA form, the CDR3 reads TGTGCCAGCAGTGACAAAGAGGGAGTGGGGAATGAGCAGTTCTTC.

The J gene is TRBJ1-5, the V gene TRBV7-2; 9 bases fit TRBD1. After removal of 5 bases from V and 4 bases from J, the junction contained 6 bases not matched to a gene. This CDR3 is 15 amino acids long. Germline V lookup: CDR1 SGHTA, CDR2 FQGNSA. The CDR3 loop is CASSQGGQGNQPQHF. The CDR3 DNA is TGTGCCAGCAGCCAAGGCGGACAGGGGAATCAGCCCCAGCATTTT.

The V gene is TRBV27, the J gene TRBJ2-3; tentatively, D is TRBD2 (6 bases). V was shortened by 8 bases and J by 0 bases, with 12 bases between the two germline ends. The CDR3 consists of 14 residues. CDR1 and CDR2 from the germline V gene are MNHEY and SMNVEV (reference sequence). CDR3 sequence reads: CASSGLSSTDTQYF. The CDR3 DNA is TGTGCCAGCTCGGGACTTTCGAGCACAGATACGCAGTATTTT.

The chain is built from TRBV11-2 and TRBJ2-7; D ambiguous. This CDR3 spans 11 amino acids. Germline-derived CDR1 and CDR2 are SGHAT and FQNNGV. Between the trimmed V and J ends, which lost 5 bases and 5 bases, there was a span of 7 bases. The CDR3 coding sequence is TGTGCCAGCAGCCCCCTTAACGAGCAGTACTTC. It translates to CASSPLNEQYF.

About this clone: Other DNA sequences in the same sample also yield this CDR3. This sequence joins TRBV5-1 and TRBJ2-2, with D unresolved. Trimming left V 0 bases short and J 5 bases short, with 8 bases between. From germline, CDR1 is SGHRS and CDR2 YFSETQ. The CDR3 is 14 amino acids. The CDR3 nucleotides read TGCGCCAGCAGCTTGGGAGTCGAAACCGGGGAGCTGTTTTTT. Its protein is CASSLGVETGELFF.

The chain combines TRBV4-1 with TRBJ2-3; 8 positions match TRBD1. The germline gives CDR1 MGHRA, CDR2 YSYEKL. This CDR3 is built from 17 residues. The junction had 8 bases not matched to a gene; V was cut back by 0 bases and J by 3 bases. Here the CDR3 DNA reads TGCGCCAGCAGCCAAGATTACGCAGGGGGCTTAACAGATACGCAGTATTTT. As protein: CASSQDYAGGLTDTQYF.

The rearrangement links TRBV4-1 to TRBJ1-3, with D perhaps TRBD1 (5 bases). Germline assignment: CDR1 MGHRA and CDR2 YSYEKL. V gave up 0 bases and J gave up 0 bases, with 12 bases separating them. The CDR3 totals 17 residues. The CDR3 reads CASSQDGAGYSGNTIYF. CDR3 sequence (DNA): TGCGCCAGCAGCCAAGATGGGGCGGGATACTCTGGAAACACCATATATTTT.

This rearrangement joins TRBV15 to TRBJ2-2; 7 bases align to TRBD1. The CDR3 has 17 residues. The V segment lost 1 base and the J segment 2 bases; nucleotides outside the gene matches: 7. Germline CDR1 is LNHNV and CDR2 is YYDKDF (reference sequence). The CDR3 protein is CATSRVVGTANTGELFF. The CDR3 DNA follows: TGTGCCACCAGCAGAGTAGTCGGGACAGCCAACACCGGGGAGCTGTTTTTT.

The genes are TRBV6-5 and TRBJ2-3, with D possibly matching TRBD2 (5 bases). The germline CDR1 and CDR2 sequences are MNHEY and SVGAGI. The CDR3 has 16 amino acids. V gave up 0 bases and J gave up 6 bases, with 16 bases separating them. The CDR3, as DNA: TGTGCCAGCAGTTACTCGAGGGCCTGGGAGACGGATACGCAGTATTTT. It encodes CASSYSRAWETDTQYF.

This clone was detected only a few times. The chain links TRBV3-1 (or the pseudogene TRBV3-2) to TRBJ1-1; a weak D match, TRBD1 (5 bases). Germline assignment: CDR1 LGHDT and CDR2 YNNKEL (reference sequence). CDR3 length: 16 amino acids. V shed 1 base and J shed 1 base, with 13 bases lying between them. Here the CDR3 reads CASSQAGGPTNTEAFF. CDR3 bases: TGTGCCAGCAGCCAAGCGGGGGGACCGACGAACACTGAAGCTTTCTTT.

The genes are TRBV10-2 and TRBJ2-7; 7 bases are a match to TRBD1. CDR1 and CDR2 (germline): WSHSY, SAAADI. V lost 0 bases to trimming and J lost 4 bases; unmatched junction nucleotides: 9. The CDR3 consists of 16 residues. This chain's CDR3 is CASSESGGQVRYEQYF. DNA of the CDR3: TGCGCCAGCAGTGAGTCCGGCGGACAGGTTCGGTACGAGCAGTACTTC.

The gene calls are TRBV28 and TRBJ2-7; 9 bases align to TRBD2. This CDR3 has 15 residues. Germline lookup yields CDR1 MDHEN and CDR2 SYDVKM. Trimming cost V 3 bases and J 3 bases; bases outside gene matches: 6. CDR3 sequence: CASSFPPSGDYEQYF. The CDR3 DNA is TGTGCCAGCAGTTTCCCTCCTAGCGGGGACTACGAGCAGTACTTC.

The rearrangement links TRBV19 to TRBJ1-1; 11 bases match TRBD1. The V gene's germline CDR1 is LNHDA and CDR2 SQIVND (reference sequence). Trimming took 8 bases from V and 0 from J; bases not matched to a gene: 5. The CDR3 runs to 15 residues. The chain's CDR3 is CASWTGGSMNTEAFF. As DNA, the CDR3 is TGTGCCAGTTGGACAGGGGGCTCCATGAACACTGAAGCTTTCTTT. Combining the CDR3 with reference TRBV19 and TRBJ1-1 gives the whole variable domain DGGITQSPKYLFRKEGQNVTLSCEQNLNHDAMYWYRQDPGQGLRLIYYSQIVNDFQKGDIAEGYSVSREKKESFPLTVTSAQKNPTAFYLCASWTGGSMNTEAFFGQGTRLTVV.

V usage is TRBV13 and J usage is TRBJ2-7, with 11 bases lining up with TRBD2. Looked up from germline, CDR1 is PRHDT and CDR2 is FYEKMQ (reference sequence). The CDR3 extends over 16 amino acids. The V segment lost 0 bases and the J segment 2 bases; nucleotides outside the gene matches: 3. CDR3 in amino acids: CASSLGGSGRAYEQYF. CDR3 bases: TGTGCCAGCAGCTTAGGAGGTAGCGGGAGGGCCTACGAGCAGTACTTC.

This chain connects TRBV2 to TRBJ2-2; TRBD2 matches 7 bases. Per germline, CDR1 SNHLY and CDR2 FYNNEI. This CDR3 has 16 residues. V trimming: 2 bases; J trimming: 6 bases; junction bases outside the gene matches: 9. CDR3 sequence reads: CASSEPGGRHAGELFF. The CDR3, as DNA: TGTGCCAGCAGTGAACCGGGCGGGAGACATGCCGGGGAGCTGTTTTTT.

This rearrangement joins TRBV19 to TRBJ1-1; 8 bases line up with TRBD1. CDR3 length: 14 amino acids. Per germline, CDR1 LNHDA and CDR2 SQIVND (reference sequence). J was trimmed by 4 bases and V by 5 bases; bases with no gene match: 6. In DNA form, the CDR3 reads TGTGCCAGTAGTTCTCAGGGGGCGCGCACTGAAGCTTTCTTT. This encodes CASSSQGARTEAFF.

V and J are TRBV5-1 and TRBJ2-1, with 7 bases fitting TRBD2. Germline V gene data show CDR1 as SGHRS and CDR2 as YFSETQ. After removal of 1 base from V and 1 base from J, the junction contained 5 bases not matched to a gene. This CDR3 has 16 amino acids. The chain's CDR3 is CASSLWPSGSYNEQFF. The CDR3, as DNA: TGCGCCAGCAGCTTGTGGCCTAGCGGATCCTACAATGAGCAGTTCTTC.

The genes are TRBV11-2 and TRBJ1-3; possible D gene TRBD1, 5 bases. From germline, CDR1 is SGHAT and CDR2 FQNNGV. V was pared by 3 bases and J by 8 bases, with 8 bases between. The CDR3 is made up of 12 amino acids. The chain's CDR3 is CASSFGGDTIYF. The CDR3, as DNA: TGTGCCAGCAGCTTCGGAGGGGACACCATATATTTT.

CDR3 coding DNA: TGTGCCAGCAGTCTCGTTGGGGACACGTACTACGAGCAGTACTTC. Residues: CASSLVGDTYYEQYF. V gene TRBV5-6 combines with J gene TRBJ2-7, with D possibly TRBD1 on 6 matching bases. Germline CDR1 is SGHDT and CDR2 is YYEEEE. V was pared by 5 bases and J by 3 bases, with 18 bases between. This CDR3 has 15 amino acids.

The chain recombines TRBV7-9 with TRBJ1-2, with 7 bases identical to TRBD1. Germline V lookup: CDR1 SEHNR, CDR2 FQNEAQ (reference sequence). The CDR3 consists of 13 residues. With 5 bases clipped from V and 4 bases from J, the junction kept 4 bases outside the gene matches. CDR3 region: CASSPSGGYGYTF. The CDR3 nucleotides are TGTGCCAGCAGCCCCTCAGGGGGCTATGGCTACACCTTC.

This clone has a single count. J is TRBJ1-1 and V is TRBV18, with D perhaps matching TRBD1 (5 bases). The length of the CDR3 is 14 residues. The V gene's germline CDR1 is KGHSH and CDR2 LQKENI. V was shortened by 2 bases and J by 3 bases, with 10 bases between the two germline ends. CDR3 loop: CASSPIGGDTEAFF. CDR3 sequence (DNA): TGTGCCAGCTCACCAATCGGGGGGGACACTGAAGCTTTCTTT.

This chain uses TRBV11-2 with TRBJ2-7, with 12 bases matching TRBD2. The CDR3 consists of 16 residues. Germline V gene lookup returns CDR1 SGHAT and CDR2 FQNNGV. V lost 4 bases and J lost 2; bases outside the gene matches: 6. CDR3 in amino acids: CASSSRLAGVPYEQYF. Written as DNA, the CDR3 is TGTGCCAGCAGCTCCCGACTAGCGGGAGTACCCTACGAGCAGTACTTC. The full variable domain, rest sourced from reference TRBV11-2 and TRBJ2-7, is EAGVAQSPRYKIIEKRQSVAFWCNPISGHATLYWYQQILGQGPKLLIQFQNNGVVDDSQLPKDRFSAERLKGVDSTLKIQPAKLEDSAVYLCASSSRLAGVPYEQYFGPGTRLTVT.

The chain carries TRBV3-1 (or the pseudogene TRBV3-2) and TRBJ1-4; tentatively, D is TRBD1 (6 bases). Per germline, CDR1 LGHDT and CDR2 YNNKEL (reference sequence). The CDR3 spans 16 residues. Trimming cost V 5 bases and J 7 bases, with 20 bases left between them. The CDR3 spells CASSSPTGGFGEKLFF. The CDR3 DNA reads TGTGCCAGCAGCTCCCCCACGGGGGGCTTCGGTGAAAAACTGTTTTTT.

This clone has just one count. This chain joins TRBV6-5 and TRBJ1-2; no clear D gene. The CDR3 runs 15 residues. From germline, CDR1 is MNHEY and CDR2 SVGAGI. Trimming stripped 0 bases from V and 3 bases from J, with 11 bases between. The CDR3 sequence is CASSYSYDIDYGYTF. CDR3 nucleotides: TGTGCCAGCAGTTACTCTTACGACATTGACTATGGCTACACCTTC.

This chain connects TRBV12-5 to TRBJ2-5; D is unclear. Per germline, CDR1 LGHNT and CDR2 FRNRAP. The V and J ends lost 6 bases and 2 bases respectively, with 7 bases between them. There are 12 residues in the CDR3. CDR3 sequence reads: CASGQVQETQYF. CDR3 nucleotides: TGTGCTAGTGGCCAGGTACAAGAGACCCAGTACTTC.

This clone was detected only a few times. This chain links TRBV15 with TRBJ2-5; 11 bases are shared with TRBD1. The CDR3 is 15 amino acids. Germline V gene data show CDR1 as LNHNV and CDR2 as YYDKDF (reference sequence). The V gene end was trimmed by 4 bases and the J gene end by 2 bases; junction bases not matched to a gene: 3. CDR3 region: CATSTRDRGQETQYF. The CDR3 DNA reads as TGTGCCACCAGCACCCGGGACAGGGGGCAAGAGACCCAGTACTTC.

This chain joins TRBV7-2 and TRBJ1-2; 8 bases fit TRBD1. Germline V gives CDR1 SGHTA, CDR2 FQGNSA. V shed 4 bases, J shed 6 bases, and the junction held 4 bases outside the gene matches. This CDR3 has 13 amino acids. Here the CDR3 reads CASSSLTGDGYTF. In nucleotides, the CDR3 is TGTGCCAGCAGCTCCCTGACAGGGGATGGCTACACCTTC. The complete variable domain, with remaining parts taken from reference TRBV7-2 and TRBJ1-2, reads GAGVSQSPSNKVTEKGKDVELRCDPISGHTALYWYRQSLGQGLEFLIYFQGNSAPDKSGLPSDRFSAERTGGSVSTLTIQRTQQEDSAVYLCASSSLTGDGYTFGSGTRLTVV.

The chain joins TRBV7-2 to TRBJ2-2; perhaps TRBD1 as D (5 bases). The CDR3 is 15 amino acids. Deletions cut 1 base from V and 1 base from J, with 7 bases between. Per the germline V gene, CDR1 is SGHTA and CDR2 is FQGNSA. CDR3 sequence: CASSLVQGNTGELFF. The CDR3 DNA is TGTGCCAGCAGCTTAGTTCAGGGGAACACCGGGGAGCTGTTTTTT.

The V and J genes are TRBV29-1 and TRBJ1-2, with 7 bases fitting TRBD1. Germline trimming cut 5 bases from V and 8 bases from J; bases unmatched to any gene: 5. CDR1 SQVTM and CDR2 ANQGSEA come from the germline V gene. There are 11 residues in the CDR3. CDR3 DNA sequence: TGCAGCGTTCCCACAGGGGTAGGCTACACCTTC. The encoded protein is CSVPTGVGYTF.

V is TRBV6-5 and J is TRBJ1-3; D not certain. CDR3 length: 13 amino acids. Looked up from germline, CDR1 is MNHEY and CDR2 is SVGAGI. Trimming removed 6 bases from V and 3 bases from J, with 9 bases in between. The CDR3 nucleotides are TGTGCCAGCAGACCCATTAGTGGAAACACCATATATTTT. Encoded protein: CASRPISGNTIYF.

The chain carries TRBV11-2 and TRBJ2-7, with D perhaps matching TRBD2 (7 bases). This CDR3 spans 13 amino acids. From germline, CDR1 is SGHAT and CDR2 FQNNGV. V was clipped by 5 bases and J by 6 bases, with 14 bases between them. The CDR3: CASSMRGGFEQYF. The CDR3 DNA reads TGTGCCAGCAGCATGAGGGGGGGATTCGAGCAGTACTTC. Drawing the rest from reference TRBV11-2 and TRBJ2-7, the complete variable domain is EAGVAQSPRYKIIEKRQSVAFWCNPISGHATLYWYQQILGQGPKLLIQFQNNGVVDDSQLPKDRFSAERLKGVDSTLKIQPAKLEDSAVYLCASSMRGGFEQYFGPGTRLTVT.